This entry lists 23 T cell receptor beta chains sequenced from one sample in a study of T cells after yellow fever vaccination. Using its own MiXCR run on the 5' RACE reads, TCRdb lists one record per CDR3 protein. This table holds 310,000 or so distinct CDR3 sequences, around 4% found once. The sequencing used PBMCs, collected on the day of the yellow fever booster vaccination. All receptors come from a young man who received the YFV17D yellow fever vaccine.

This clonotype appeared a few times. The rearrangement links TRBV3-2 to TRBJ2-7; the DNA was not compared with TRBD1, the D call given in the table. TRBV3-2 is a pseudogene locus. The CDR3 is 15 amino acids. The CDR3 DNA reads as TGTGCCAGCAGCCTGAGACAGGGGAGTCCCTACGAGCAGTACGTC. Amino acids: CASSLRQGSPYEQYV.

This clonotype was seen a handful of times. The rearrangement uses TRBV6-5 and TRBJ2-5; 9 nucleotides line up with TRBD2. Trimming removed 7 bases from V and 5 bases from J; junction bases left unmatched: 11. The V gene's germline CDR1 is MNHEY and CDR2 SVGAGI. CDR3 length equals 15 residues. CDR3 sequence: CASNLASGVEETQYF. The CDR3 DNA reads as TGTGCCAGCAATCTAGCTAGCGGGGTAGAGGAGACCCAGTACTTC.

This clonotype was recorded many times. The chain is built from TRBV7-2 and TRBJ2-7; D may match TRBD1 or TRBD2 (6 bases each). Germline-derived CDR1 and CDR2 are SGHTA and FQGNSA. V gave up 1 base and J gave up 0 bases, with 7 bases separating them. This CDR3 region has 14 residues. The CDR3: CASSLGGASYEQYF. The CDR3 region has the DNA TGTGCCAGCAGCTTAGGGGGGGCCTCCTACGAGCAGTACTTC.

The chain carries TRBV5-1 and TRBJ2-7, with 7 positions matching TRBD2. V was clipped by 4 bases and J by 6 bases; unmatched bases: 13. This CDR3 region has 15 residues. CDR1 and CDR2 from the germline V gene are SGHRS and YFSETQ. The CDR3 DNA reads as TGCGCCAGCAGCCAAAACGGACAAGGCGGGGGCGAGCAGTACTTC. It is translated as CASSQNGQGGGEQYF.

The V and J genes are TRBV27 and TRBJ1-4; D is possibly TRBD1 (6 bases). The ends were cut back, 5 bases at V and 0 bases at J, with 16 bases in the middle. In germline, CDR1 is MNHEY, CDR2 SMNVEV (reference sequence). The CDR3 consists of 17 residues. The chain's CDR3 is CASSPGHGFATNEKLFF. The CDR3 nucleotides are TGTGCCAGCAGTCCGGGACACGGATTTGCAACTAATGAAAAACTGTTTTTT.

This clonotype has ten or more counts. The chain couples TRBV20-1 to TRBJ2-1, with TRBD2 identical over 13 bases. Germline V gene data show CDR1 as DFQATT and CDR2 as SNEGSKA (reference sequence). The junction had 7 bases not matched to a gene; V was cut back by 3 bases and J by 8 bases. This CDR3 is built from 15 residues. CDR3: CSARELAGGAYEQFF. The CDR3 DNA follows: TGCAGTGCTAGGGAACTAGCGGGGGGGGCCTATGAGCAGTTCTTC.

This clonotype was detected a few times. This sequence joins TRBV5-4 and TRBJ1-2; 9 nucleotides align to TRBD1. Trimming removed 5 bases from V and 12 bases from J; junction bases left unmatched: 11. The V gene's germline CDR1 is SGHNT and CDR2 YYREEE (reference sequence). The CDR3 covers 13 residues. This chain's CDR3 is CASRSGTGSLDTF. DNA of the CDR3: TGTGCCAGCAGATCCGGGACAGGGAGTCTGGACACCTTC.

The V call is TRBV5-1, the J call TRBJ1-4; D is unresolved. The CDR3 contains 15 residues. V gave up 0 bases and J gave up 0 bases, with 6 bases separating them. Per the germline V gene, CDR1 is SGHRS and CDR2 is YFSETQ. DNA of the CDR3: TGCGCCAGCAGCTTGGAGGCGACAACTAATGAAAAACTGTTTTTT. This sequence encodes CASSLEATTNEKLFF.

This chain uses TRBV18 with TRBJ2-3; no definite D call. The CDR3 contains 15 residues. From germline, CDR1 is KGHSH and CDR2 LQKENI. The V gene lost 4 bases and the J gene lost 4 bases, with 15 bases spanning the gap. CDR3 amino acids: CASSQAASSSDTQYF. CDR3 sequence (DNA): TGTGCCAGCTCACAGGCAGCTTCTTCATCAGATACGCAGTATTTT.

This clonotype was detected a few times. This chain links TRBV6-2 or TRBV6-3 with TRBJ1-5; no definite D call. This CDR3 is 13 amino acids long. V gave up 6 bases and J gave up 5 bases, with 11 bases separating them. CDR1 is MNHEY and CDR2 is SVGEGT in the germline V gene. The CDR3 DNA follows: TGTGCCAGCAGCTCAGATTCCTATCAGCCCCAGCATTTT. Its translation is CASSSDSYQPQHF.

The sample holds many counts of this clonotype. The chain uses TRBV20-1 and TRBJ2-5; 7 bases map to TRBD1. This CDR3 is 14 amino acids long. CDR1 and CDR2 from the germline V gene are DFQATT and SNEGSKA (reference sequence). V shed 5 bases and J 5 bases; nucleotides not matched to a gene: 11. CDR3 region: CSARRGSNWETQYF. The CDR3 DNA reads as TGCAGTGCTCGCAGGGGGAGCAATTGGGAGACCCAGTACTTC.

This clonotype appeared many times. The gene calls are TRBV28 and TRBJ2-5; TRBD2 matches at 8 bases. V lost 2 bases to trimming and J lost 5 bases; unmatched junction nucleotides: 4. CDR1 and CDR2 from the germline V gene are MDHEN and SYDVKM. This CDR3 has 14 residues. The CDR3 DNA is TGTGCCAGCAGTTTAGCGGGGGGATTGGAGACCCAGTACTTC. Encoded protein: CASSLAGGLETQYF.

The V call is TRBV12-3 or TRBV12-4, the J call TRBJ1-1; maybe TRBD1 (6 bases). This CDR3 comprises 14 residues. V was pared by 4 bases and J by 7 bases, with 16 bases between. CDR3 protein: CASSSARGGLEAFF. CDR3 DNA sequence: TGTGCCAGCAGTTCAGCGCGGGGGGGCCTTGAAGCTTTCTTT.

This clonotype was detected ten times or more. V and J are TRBV12-3 or TRBV12-4 and TRBJ1-4; TRBD1 matches at 8 bases. The trim removed 7 bases at V and 4 bases at J, leaving 11 bases unmatched. The CDR3 covers 16 residues. For the CDR3, the DNA is TGTGCCAGCACCGACGGCAGGGGGCGGGATAATGAAAAACTGTTTTTT. Its translation is CASTDGRGRDNEKLFF.

This sequence joins TRBV2 and TRBJ1-1; D is perhaps TRBD1 (5 bases). Germline V gives CDR1 SNHLY, CDR2 FYNNEI. Trimming stripped 6 bases from V and 1 base from J, with 12 bases between. The CDR3 consists of 14 residues. As DNA, the CDR3 is TGTGCCAGCAGATGGGGGACGGCGAACACTGAAGCTTTCTTT. Amino acids: CASRWGTANTEAFF.

This clonotype was observed at least ten times. V gene TRBV7-2 combines with J gene TRBJ2-1; unclear D gene. Germline-derived CDR1 and CDR2 are SGHTA and FQGNSA. The CDR3 spans 14 residues. V was shortened by 4 bases and J by 5 bases, with 12 bases between the two germline ends. Here the CDR3 reads CASSSPSGDNEQFF. As DNA, the CDR3 is TGTGCCAGCAGCTCCCCTTCGGGCGACAATGAGCAGTTCTTC. Full variable domain (rest looked up from reference TRBV7-2 and TRBJ2-1): GAGVSQSPSNKVTEKGKDVELRCDPISGHTALYWYRQSLGQGLEFLIYFQGNSAPDKSGLPSDRFSAERTGGSVSTLTIQRTQQEDSAVYLCASSSPSGDNEQFFGPGTRLTVL.

This chain uses TRBV5-1 with TRBJ2-7; 11 bases are shared with TRBD1. V trimming: 5 bases; J trimming: 3 bases; junction bases outside the gene matches: 7. The length of the CDR3 is 15 residues. The germline V gene encodes CDR1 SGHRS and CDR2 YFSETQ. This chain's CDR3 is CASRPAGQGVYEQYF. CDR3 sequence (DNA): TGCGCCAGCAGGCCCGCGGGACAGGGGGTCTACGAGCAGTACTTC. The full variable domain, completed using reference TRBV5-1 and TRBJ2-7, is KAGVTQTPRYLIKTRGQQVTLSCSPISGHRSVSWYQQTPGQGLQFLFEYFSETQRNKGNFPGRFSGRQFSNSRSEMNVSTLELGDSALYLCASRPAGQGVYEQYFGPGTRLTVT.

This clonotype was recorded at least ten times. The chain is built from TRBV7-9 and TRBJ1-6; no firm D call. This CDR3 has 12 amino acids. The V end lost 11 bases, the J end lost 9 bases, and 14 bases lay between the germline ends. CDR1 and CDR2 from the germline V gene are SEHNR and FQNEAQ (reference sequence). The CDR3 DNA is TGTGCCGGATTTAGAGAGGGTTCACCCCTCCACTTT. As protein: CAGFREGSPLHF.

This clonotype was found many times. The DNA for the CDR3 is TGTGCCAGCAGTCCCCAGTCCGGGGCAGATACGCAGTATTTT. This sequence encodes CASSPQSGADTQYF. The chain links TRBV28 to TRBJ2-3, with a tentative D call TRBD2 (5 bases). Trimming stripped 5 bases from V and 4 bases from J, with 13 bases between. Germline V gives CDR1 MDHEN, CDR2 SYDVKM. This CDR3 spans 14 amino acids.

This clonotype was seen at least ten times. The rearrangement links TRBV7-8 to TRBJ2-1; 7 bases fit TRBD2. The germline V gene encodes CDR1 SGHVS and CDR2 FQNEAQ. This CDR3 comprises 16 residues. J was trimmed by 6 bases and V by 5 bases; bases with no gene match: 13. CDR3 nucleotides: TGTGCCAGCAGCCCCAAGACCGAGAAGCGGGGCAATGAGCAGTTCTTC. Amino acid sequence: CASSPKTEKRGNEQFF.

This clonotype was detected ten times or more. The rearrangement links TRBV20-1 to TRBJ1-2; perhaps TRBD1 as D (5 bases). V shed 3 bases and J shed 4 bases, with 12 bases lying between them. The CDR3 length is 13 residues. Germline V lookup: CDR1 DFQATT, CDR2 SNEGSKA (reference sequence). CDR3 in amino acids: CSASPGPAYGYTF. The CDR3 bases are TGCAGTGCTAGTCCGGGGCCGGCCTATGGCTACACCTTC.

In this sample, this clonotype turned up many times. The chain combines TRBV15 with TRBJ2-3, with 7 bases lining up with TRBD1. The CDR3 is 17 amino acids. V shed 1 base and J 1 base; nucleotides not matched to a gene: 8. The germline V gene encodes CDR1 LNHNV and CDR2 YYDKDF (reference sequence). In DNA form, the CDR3 reads TGTGCCACCAGCAGAGGGGGTCGAGGGGGCGGCACAGATACGCAGTATTTT. It translates to CATSRGGRGGGTDTQYF.

This clonotype came up many times. The chain is built from TRBV9 and TRBJ2-7, with no clear D. Germline V gene lookup returns CDR1 SGDLS and CDR2 YYNGEE. V gave up 0 bases and J gave up 5 bases, with 9 bases separating them. This CDR3 spans 13 amino acids. CDR3 loop: CASSVGWQNEQYF. The CDR3 DNA reads as TGTGCCAGCAGCGTAGGGTGGCAGAACGAGCAGTACTTC. The whole variable domain, filled in from reference TRBV9 and TRBJ2-7, reads DSGVTQTPKHLITATGQRVTLRCSPRSGDLSVYWYQQSLDQGLQFLIQYYNGEERAKGNILERFSAQQFPDLHSELNLSSLELGDSALYFCASSVGWQNEQYFGPGTRLTVT.